Below are 8 T cell receptor beta chains sequenced from a single sample in a study of OX40 agonist ivuxolimab in advanced cancers. Clones were sequenced by immunoSEQ multiplex PCR, and TCRdb holds only the in-frame ones, with some missing. The sample gives about 86,000 clones, roughly nine tenths of which show up once; around 0.19% is in the top ten. Sample: CD4+ or CD8+ T cells sorted from blood, taken in a trial of the OX40 agonist ivuxolimab. Source of these receptors: an adult with an advanced solid tumor such as melanoma, head and neck, liver or kidney cancer.

The chain couples TRBV4-2 to TRBJ1-5; D remains unclear. Germline V gene data show CDR1 as LGHNA and CDR2 as YNFKEQ. CDR3 length equals 17 residues. The V gene lost 1 base and the J gene lost 0 bases, with 13 bases spanning the gap. This CDR3 is CASSQGLASYSNQPQHF. Here the CDR3 DNA reads TGTGCCAGCAGCCAAGGGCTGGCCAGTTATAGCAATCAGCCCCAGCATTTT.

The chain couples TRBV27 to TRBJ1-1; 7 bases line up with TRBD1. CDR1 MNHEY and CDR2 SMNVEV come from the germline V gene (reference sequence). With 6 bases clipped from V and 1 base from J, the junction kept 5 bases outside the gene matches. The CDR3 runs 14 residues. The CDR3 here is CASRSRDRNTEAFF. The DNA of the CDR3 is TGTGCCAGCAGGAGCCGGGACAGGAACACTGAAGCTTTCTTT.

The rearrangement links TRBV9 to TRBJ1-6; D is unresolved. V was clipped by 0 bases and J by 7 bases, with 11 bases between them. This CDR3 is built from 15 residues. CDR1 is SGDLS and CDR2 is YYNGEE in the germline V gene. CDR3 DNA sequence: TGTGCCAGCAGCGTAGATCCGGGGAAGAATTCACCCCTCCACTTT. Translating gives CASSVDPGKNSPLHF.

V and J are TRBV28 and TRBJ2-7; no firm D call. Trimming left V 2 bases short and J 2 bases short, with 10 bases between. Germline CDR1 and CDR2: MDHEN and SYDVKM. The CDR3 spans 14 residues. The CDR3 sequence is CASSLASPPYEQYV. The CDR3 coding sequence is TGTGCCAGCAGTTTAGCTAGTCCTCCCTACGAGCAGTACGTC.

CDR3 DNA: TGTGCCAGCTCTCGACCGGGACAGGGGGCGACCGGGGAGCTGTTTTTT. This translates into CASSRPGQGATGELFF. This rearrangement joins TRBV18 to TRBJ2-2; 12 bases are a match to TRBD1. The V segment lost 6 bases and the J segment 5 bases; nucleotides outside the gene matches: 7. This CDR3 comprises 16 residues. The germline gives CDR1 KGHSH, CDR2 LQKENI. Complete variable domain (other parts from reference TRBV18 and TRBJ2-2): NAGVMQNPRHLVRRRGQEARLRCSPMKGHSHVYWYRQLPEEGLKFMVYLQKENIIDESGMPKERFSAEFPKEGPSILRIQQVVRGDSAAYFCASSRPGQGATGELFFGEGSRLTVL.

V gene TRBV7-2 combines with J gene TRBJ1-4; D is uncertain. Germline values: CDR1 SGHTA, CDR2 FQGNSA. V was cut by 3 bases and J by 4 bases, with 9 bases left in between. The length of the CDR3 is 14 residues. CDR3 sequence (DNA): TGTGCCAGCAGCTTCGGGATCGGTAATGAAAAACTGTTTTTT. This gives the protein CASSFGIGNEKLFF.

The V and J genes are TRBV10-2 and TRBJ1-2; TRBD1 aligns across 7 bases. V lost 2 bases, J lost 4 bases, and 4 bases stayed unmatched. This CDR3 spans 14 amino acids. Germline CDR1 reads WSHSY; CDR2 reads SAAADI. The CDR3 protein is CASSENRGPYGYTF. The CDR3 DNA sequence: TGCGCCAGCAGTGAGAACAGGGGCCCCTATGGCTACACCTTC.

The chain has TRBV18 and TRBJ1-2; D is ambiguous. Germline V gene data show CDR1 as KGHSH and CDR2 as LQKENI. The CDR3 extends over 14 amino acids. V was cut by 9 bases and J by 8 bases, with 22 bases left in between. The CDR3 sequence: CASSKQQTYEGYTF. CDR3 DNA sequence: TGTGCCAGTTCCAAACAGCAGACCTATGAAGGCTACACCTTC.